This TCR beta chain emerged from a study of spatial heterogeneity in lung cancer. Noted time point: sample taken at primary tumor resection. In its sample, this clonotype ranks as medium-sized. MiXCR, applied by TCRdb to the 5' RACE reads, yields one record per CDR3 protein. The repertoire holds 2,000 to 2,500 distinct CDR3 sequences, with roughly 7% as singletons. This TCR was recovered from a female donor with early-stage non-small cell lung cancer. This sample comprised normal lung tissue next to the tumor, obtained at surgery.

CDR3 in amino acids: CASSYQGGGPGETQYF. CDR3 coding DNA: TGTGCCAGCAGCTATCAAGGGGGTGGCCCGGGGGAGACCCAGTACTTC. The gene calls are TRBV7-2 and TRBJ2-5, with D possibly being TRBD1 (6 bases). The CDR3 totals 16 residues. CDR1 is SGHTA, CDR2 FQGNSA, per germline. Trimming removed 4 bases from V and 5 bases from J, with 20 bases in between.